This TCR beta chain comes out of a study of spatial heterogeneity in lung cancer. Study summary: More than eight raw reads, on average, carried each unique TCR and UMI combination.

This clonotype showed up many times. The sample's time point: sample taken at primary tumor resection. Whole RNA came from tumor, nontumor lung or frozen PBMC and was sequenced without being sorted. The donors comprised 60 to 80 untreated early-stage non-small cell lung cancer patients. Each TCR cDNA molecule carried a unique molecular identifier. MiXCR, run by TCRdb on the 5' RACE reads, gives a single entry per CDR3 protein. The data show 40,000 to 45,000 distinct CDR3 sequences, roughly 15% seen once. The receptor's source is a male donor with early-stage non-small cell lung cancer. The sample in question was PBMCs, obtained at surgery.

The CDR3 DNA reads as TGTGCCATCAGTACCTCCTACGAGCAGTACTTC. Translated, it gives CAISTSYEQYF. The chain combines TRBV10-3 with TRBJ2-7; no firm D call. The length of the CDR3 is 11 residues. V was cut by 5 bases and J by 0 bases, with 2 bases left in between. CDR1 ENHRY and CDR2 SYGVKD come from the germline V gene.